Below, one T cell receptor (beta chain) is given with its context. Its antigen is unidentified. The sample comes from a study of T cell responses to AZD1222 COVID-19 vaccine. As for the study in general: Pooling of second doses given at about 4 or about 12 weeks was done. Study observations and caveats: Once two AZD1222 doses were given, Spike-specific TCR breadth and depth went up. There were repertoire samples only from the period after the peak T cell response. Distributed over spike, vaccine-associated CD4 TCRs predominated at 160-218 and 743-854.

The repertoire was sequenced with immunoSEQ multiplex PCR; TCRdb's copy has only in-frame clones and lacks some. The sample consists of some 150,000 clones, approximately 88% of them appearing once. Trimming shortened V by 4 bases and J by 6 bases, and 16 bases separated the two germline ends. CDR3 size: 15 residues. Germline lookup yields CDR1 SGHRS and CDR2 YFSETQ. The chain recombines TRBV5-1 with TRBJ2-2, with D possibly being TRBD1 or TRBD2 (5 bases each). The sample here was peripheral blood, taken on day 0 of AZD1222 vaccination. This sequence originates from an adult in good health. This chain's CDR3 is CASSEGPRRAGELFF. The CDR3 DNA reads TGCGCCAGCAGCGAGGGACCGCGACGGGCCGGGGAGCTGTTTTTT.